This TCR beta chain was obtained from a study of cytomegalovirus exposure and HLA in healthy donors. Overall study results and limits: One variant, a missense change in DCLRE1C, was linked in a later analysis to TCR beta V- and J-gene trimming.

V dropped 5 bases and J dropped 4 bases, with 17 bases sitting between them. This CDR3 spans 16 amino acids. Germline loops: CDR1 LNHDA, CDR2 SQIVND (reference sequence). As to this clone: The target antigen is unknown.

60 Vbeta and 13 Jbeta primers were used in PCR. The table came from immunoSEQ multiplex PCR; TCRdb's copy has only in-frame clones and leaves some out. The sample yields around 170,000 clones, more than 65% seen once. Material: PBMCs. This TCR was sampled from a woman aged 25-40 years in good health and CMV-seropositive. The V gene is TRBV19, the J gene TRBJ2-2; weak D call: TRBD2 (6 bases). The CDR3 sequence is CASSLGGDSRTGELFF. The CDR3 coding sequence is TGTGCCAGTAGTTTGGGCGGGGACTCCCGCACCGGGGAGCTGTTTTTT.